This entry features one T cell receptor beta chain sequence. This entry belongs to a study of shared clonotypes between healthy human individuals. Donors, healthy HIV-negative adults, lacked recent acute infections or vaccinations. In germline, CDR1 is PRHDT, CDR2 FYEKMQ (reference sequence). Trimming took off 3 bases at V and 10 bases at J, with 7 bases between the two ends. The CDR3 extends over 11 amino acids. The material for each subset, its genomic DNA, was split evenly across several immunoSEQ plates. Replicate PCRs for sorted subsets used 200 to 250 ng DNA; this equaled tens of thousands of T cell genomes. The method was immunoSEQ multiplex PCR; TCRdb's version includes in-frame clones alone and lacks a portion of them. The table records 2 million to 3 million clones, over 85% of them present only once.

The TCR was taken from a young man in good health. Some clones in this sample may be carry-over from other donors' samples. This chain links TRBV13 with TRBJ2-4; D remains ambiguous. Sequencing was performed on naive CD4+ T cells from PBMCs. Subset noted: CD45RA+ positively selected. Here the CDR3 reads CASSFREIQYF. The CDR3 DNA sequence: TGTGCCAGCAGCTTCCGAGAAATTCAGTACTTC.